The entry that follows covers one TCR beta chain sequence. Using immunoSEQ multiplex PCR, the repertoire was profiled, and TCRdb retains in-frame clones only, with some absent. The profile shows around 580,000 clones, roughly 98% of them singletons. The data were taken from a study of shared clonotypes between healthy human individuals. CD45RO-negative cells were positively selected for CCR7, leaving out terminally differentiated effector memory CD45RA+ cells. V lost 3 bases to trimming and J lost 3 bases; unmatched junction nucleotides: 14. Germline-derived CDR1 and CDR2 are SGDLS and YYNGEE. The CDR3 consists of 17 residues.

The sequence was collected from a man aged 30 to 39 in good health. J is TRBJ1-2 and V is TRBV9, with 7 bases matching TRBD1. Sequencing was carried out using naive CD8+ T cells sorted from blood. The CDR3 coding sequence is TGTGCCAGCAGCGCCCACAGGGGCCCCGGCTTACACTATGGCTACACCTTC. It is translated as CASSAHRGPGLHYGYTF.